These 4 T cell receptor beta chains came from one sample sequenced in a study of a mutant IDH1 vaccine in newly diagnosed glioma. Profiling relied on immunoSEQ multiplex PCR, and the TCRdb table lists in-frame clones only, not all of them. The data hold tens of thousands of clones, with around 82% observed a single time. Time point denoted: baseline, week 1 (first vaccination visit). Treatment reported: pre-vaccination baseline after standard-of-care therapy. The sample in question was peripheral blood mononuclear cells (PBMCs), obtained from a glioma patient treated with radiotherapy, temozolomide or both. These receptors originate from a woman between 18 and 29 years old with glioma. Some clones in this sample may be carry-over from other donors' samples.

The CDR3 DNA reads as TGTGCCAGCAGCGTAGAAGCCAGGGGTCTGACTAACTATGGCTACACCTTC. It specifies CASSVEARGLTNYGYTF. The chain links TRBV9 to TRBJ1-2, with D possibly TRBD1 on 6 matching bases. The CDR3 runs 17 residues. The germline V gene has CDR1 SGDLS and CDR2 YYNGEE. Trimming shortened V by 0 bases and J by 0 bases, and 15 bases separated the two germline ends.

V usage is TRBV5-4 and J usage is TRBJ1-1; unclear D gene. The germline V and J ends were trimmed by 2 bases and 1 base, with 12 bases remaining between them. The CDR3 sequence is 15 residues long. Germline V gene lookup returns CDR1 SGHNT and CDR2 YYREEE (reference sequence). The CDR3 DNA is TGTGCCAGCAGCTTCAGTTCGGGGAGGAACACTGAAGCTTTCTTT. It codes for CASSFSSGRNTEAFF.

This chain uses TRBV7-2 with TRBJ1-2; 8 bases map to TRBD1. The CDR3 covers 15 residues. J was trimmed by 5 bases and V by 4 bases; bases with no gene match: 9. The germline CDR1 and CDR2 sequences are SGHTA and FQGNSA. In DNA, the CDR3 is TGTGCCAGCAGCTCCGTACAGGGGGTTCGGTATGGCTACACCTTC. Its translation: CASSSVQGVRYGYTF.

The chain links TRBV7-8 to TRBJ1-1; D is uncertain. Trimming removed 1 base from V and 6 bases from J, with 9 bases in between. The germline V gene has CDR1 SGHVS and CDR2 FQNEAQ. The length of the CDR3 is 13 residues. CDR3 amino acids: CASSLVVGAEAFF. DNA of the CDR3: TGTGCCAGCAGCTTAGTGGTAGGTGCTGAAGCTTTCTTT. The full variable domain, rest sourced from reference TRBV7-8 and TRBJ1-1, is GAGVSQSPRYKVAKRGQDVALRCDPISGHVSLFWYQQALGQGPEFLTYFQNEAQLDKSGLPSDRFFAERPEGSVSTLKIQRTQQEDSAVYLCASSLVVGAEAFFGQGTRLTVV.